One T cell receptor beta chain is described in this entry. What it binds is unknown. This specimen includes other DNA sequences encoding the same CDR3. Libraries were prepared by immunoSEQ multiplex PCR; TCRdb keeps only in-frame clonotypes and omits some of them. The table has around 1.4 million clones, approximately 98.5% seen once. These data are taken from a study of shared clonotypes between healthy human individuals. Study-level findings and limits: Naive subsets generally had larger estimated richness than memory subsets.

The germline V gene encodes CDR1 LNHDA and CDR2 SQIVND (reference sequence). The ends were cut back, 7 bases at V and 4 bases at J, with 14 bases in the middle. The CDR3 contains 14 residues. Sequenced sample: naive CD4+ T cells sorted from blood. Described subset: CD45RA+ positively selected. The chain is built from TRBV19 and TRBJ1-5; no firm D call. This sequence was found in a man aged 25-45 years in good health. Here the CDR3 DNA reads TGTGCCAGTAAACTTCGGCAAGGAAATCAGCCCCAGCATTTT. Protein: CASKLRQGNQPQHF.